This passage covers 15 T cell receptor beta chains from one sample sequenced in a study of cytomegalovirus exposure and HLA in healthy donors. The PCR ran on 60 Vbeta and 13 Jbeta primers. TCRdb's table, derived via immunoSEQ multiplex PCR, lists solely in-frame clones and lacks some. The data show 150,000 to 170,000 clones, 75% to 85% seen once. Sequencing was carried out using PBMCs. These receptors were collected from a man aged 30 to 45 in good health and CMV-seropositive.

The chain has TRBV7-2 and TRBJ2-2; TRBD1 matches at 8 bases. The V gene end was trimmed by 3 bases and the J gene end by 1 base; junction bases not matched to a gene: 1. Germline V lookup: CDR1 SGHTA, CDR2 FQGNSA. CDR3 length equals 15 residues. The CDR3 region is CASSFGTGNTGELFF. The CDR3 DNA follows: TGTGCCAGCAGCTTCGGGACAGGGAACACCGGGGAGCTGTTTTTT.

The chain uses TRBV27 and TRBJ1-5; tentative D call: TRBD1 (6 bases). V gave up 5 bases and J gave up 8 bases, with 16 bases separating them. CDR1 is MNHEY and CDR2 is SMNVEV in the germline V gene (reference sequence). The CDR3 is 14 amino acids. CDR3 DNA: TGTGCCAGCAGTCCCCTGGGGGCGAGGGAGCCCCAGCATTTT. Residues: CASSPLGAREPQHF.

The V gene is TRBV7-9, the J gene TRBJ2-1; 7 bases agree with TRBD2. The CDR3 spans 18 residues. The germline V gene encodes CDR1 SEHNR and CDR2 FQNEAQ (reference sequence). Losses at the gene ends were 1 base for V and 4 bases for J; bases not matched to a gene: 13. As DNA, the CDR3 is TGTGCCAGCAGCTTAGAGGCGATTGATAGCGGGTTTTACAATGAGCAGTTCTTC. Translation gives CASSLEAIDSGFYNEQFF.

This clone was detected only a few times. J is TRBJ2-1 and V is TRBV4-3; D remains ambiguous. V was cut by 1 base and J by 6 bases, with 7 bases left in between. The CDR3 is made up of 13 amino acids. CDR1 is LGHNA and CDR2 is YSLEER in the germline V gene. CDR3 in amino acids: CASSQVSSNEQFF. CDR3 nucleotides: TGCGCCAGCAGCCAAGTTTCGAGCAATGAGCAGTTCTTC.

This clone has more than one count but fewer than ten. The chain recombines TRBV7-8 with TRBJ2-5; D call uncertain. V lost 8 bases and J lost 5, with 6 bases in between. This CDR3 has 10 amino acids. In germline, CDR1 is SGHVS, CDR2 FQNEAQ. The CDR3 region has the DNA TGTGCCAGCCTCGAGGAGACCCAGTACTTC. This gives the protein CASLEETQYF.

The chain joins TRBV7-8 to TRBJ1-2; no firm D call. Trimming removed 4 bases from V and 5 bases from J, with 14 bases in between. Per germline, CDR1 SGHVS and CDR2 FQNEAQ. CDR3 length equals 14 residues. CDR3 coding DNA: TGTGCCAGCAGCTCGAGGGCGGGAGGGTATGGCTACACCTTC. Translated: CASSSRAGGYGYTF.

The rearrangement links TRBV15 to TRBJ1-4; TRBD1 agrees at 8 bases. Germline V CDR1 and CDR2: LNHNV, YYDKDF (reference sequence). With V trimmed by 5 bases and J by 4 bases, 6 bases remained unmatched. The CDR3 has 15 amino acids. The chain's CDR3 is CATSPLGQDNEKLFF. The DNA for the CDR3 is TGTGCCACCAGCCCCTTGGGACAGGATAATGAAAAACTGTTTTTT.

J is TRBJ2-7 and V is TRBV25-1; 10 nucleotides agree with TRBD1. The length of the CDR3 is 15 residues. V shed 3 bases, J shed 2 bases, and the junction held 4 bases outside the gene matches. Germline loops: CDR1 MGHDK, CDR2 SYGVNS. The CDR3 spells CASSDGQGVPYEQYF. The CDR3 DNA reads as TGTGCCAGCAGTGATGGACAGGGGGTGCCCTACGAGCAGTACTTC.

The rearrangement joins TRBV19 to TRBJ2-2; TRBD1 might be the D (6 bases). The CDR3 covers 14 residues. Germline-derived CDR1 and CDR2 are LNHDA and SQIVND (reference sequence). Trimming took 7 bases from V and 2 from J, leaving 11 bases between them. CDR3 region: CASNQDSNTGELFF. CDR3 bases: TGTGCCAGTAACCAGGACAGCAACACCGGGGAGCTGTTTTTT.

The V and J genes are TRBV2 and TRBJ1-5; TRBD1 agrees at 8 bases. V dropped 7 bases and J dropped 7; count of bases not matched to a gene: 9. The CDR3 runs 14 residues. CDR1 SNHLY and CDR2 FYNNEI come from the germline V gene. CDR3 bases: TGTGCCAGCAACCCAGGACAGGGAACACAGCCCCAGCATTTT. It codes for CASNPGQGTQPQHF.

This clone was found once. The chain recombines TRBV27 with TRBJ2-5; maybe TRBD2 (7 bases). TRBJ2-7 matches the DNA end more closely, so the J call is doubtful. Germline V CDR1 and CDR2: MNHEY, SMNVEV (reference sequence). The CDR3 is 16 amino acids. CDR3 residues: CASSPTSMGGLHEQYF. CDR3 DNA: TGTGCCAGCAGTCCAACCTCAATGGGGGGGCTACACGAGCAGTACTTC.

V is TRBV23-1 and J is TRBJ1-2; D unresolved. TRBV23-1 is treated as an ORF (open reading frame) with a function not yet certain. The CDR3 has 15 residues. V lost 9 bases, J lost 4 bases, and 21 bases lay in between. CDR3 nucleotide sequence: TGCGCCAGGGCGAGGCGGCAGACTCCCCGCTATGGCTACACCTTC. Amino acids: CARARRQTPRYGYTF.

The V gene is TRBV12-5, the J gene TRBJ1-2; D is undetermined. The CDR3 extends over 17 amino acids. V was trimmed by 0 bases and J by 2 bases, leaving 16 bases between them. Per germline, CDR1 LGHNT and CDR2 FRNRAP. The CDR3 region is CASGLVPLREENYGYTF. The CDR3 DNA follows: TGTGCTAGTGGTTTGGTACCTCTCCGGGAGGAAAACTATGGCTACACCTTC.

CDR3 bases: TGCGCCAGCAGCTTGGGGTCGTCTAGCGCCCGCCAAGAGACCCAGTACTTC. Amino acid sequence: CASSLGSSSARQETQYF. The rearrangement joins TRBV5-1 to TRBJ2-5, with D possibly being TRBD2 (6 bases). There are 17 residues in the CDR3. V was clipped by 0 bases and J by 1 base, with 16 bases between them. From germline, CDR1 is SGHRS and CDR2 YFSETQ. The full variable domain, in which reference TRBV5-1 and TRBJ2-5 provide the parts outside the CDR3, is KAGVTQTPRYLIKTRGQQVTLSCSPISGHRSVSWYQQTPGQGLQFLFEYFSETQRNKGNFPGRFSGRQFSNSRSEMNVSTLELGDSALYLCASSLGSSSARQETQYFGPGTRLLVL.

The chain joins TRBV6-5 to TRBJ1-4; D might be TRBD1 (6 bases). Germline V gene sequence: CDR1 MNHEY, CDR2 SVGAGI. CDR3 length: 15 amino acids. V was shortened by 5 bases and J by 3 bases, with 13 bases between the two germline ends. The CDR3 DNA follows: TGTGCCAGCAGTCCTTACAGGGCCGCTAATGAAAAACTGTTTTTT. Translated: CASSPYRAANEKLFF.